These 18 T cell receptor beta chains share one sample of origin, sequenced in a study of regulatory T cells in long-lasting Graves disease. Time point in this sample: newly diagnosed GD, antithyroid drugs for less than 3 months. RNA isolated from PBMCs was used to make the TCR library. HTBI primers from iRepertoire and Arm-PCR of CDR3 regions yielded the TCR beta libraries. Each CDR3 protein is one row after TCRdb ran MiXCR on the multiplex PCR reads. Seen here are more than 400,000 distinct CDR3 sequences, under 20% observed once, and the top ten hold 9% to 15%. These data also featured in a second study, about T cells in Graves' hyperthyroidism and ophthalmopathy.

This specimen consisted of peripheral blood mononuclear cells (PBMCs), obtained at new diagnosis, from a patient treated with antithyroid drugs. These receptors were collected from a middle-aged man with Graves disease.

This clonotype occurred many times. CDR3 sequence: CASSASGNSNQPQHF. The DNA of the CDR3 is TGCGCCAGCAGCGCCTCAGGGAATAGCAATCAGCCCCAGCATTTT. The V gene is TRBV5-1, the J gene TRBJ1-5, with D possibly being TRBD1 (5 bases). The CDR3 spans 15 residues. Germline V gene lookup returns CDR1 SGHRS and CDR2 YFSETQ. V shed 4 bases and J shed 0 bases, with 11 bases lying between them.

In regard to this clonotype: A much more abundant neighbour one base away suggests this may be a read error. The chain carries TRBV5-1 and TRBJ2-1, with D possibly matching TRBD1 (6 bases). Germline V CDR1 and CDR2: SGHRS, YFSETQ. The CDR3 extends over 13 amino acids. This CDR3 reads CASSAPKGETQCF. CDR3 in DNA: TGCGCCAGCAGCGCCCCAAAGGGGGAGACCCAGTGCTTC.

The rearrangement links TRBV28 to TRBJ2-3; D not resolved. The J call may not be correct, given that the DNA end is closer to TRBJ2-7. The CDR3 runs to 12 residues. Germline V CDR1 and CDR2: MDHEN, SYDVKM. In DNA, the CDR3 is TGTGCCAGCAGTACCCTCTACAATGAGCAGTACTTC. Protein sequence: CASSTLYNEQYF.

The rearrangement joins TRBV7-9 to TRBJ2-1; 14 bases agree with TRBD2. This CDR3 comprises 16 residues. Germline trimming cut 0 bases from V and 5 bases from J; bases unmatched to any gene: 0. Germline V gene lookup returns CDR1 SEHNR and CDR2 FQNEAQ (reference sequence). The CDR3: CASSLAGLAGDNEQFF. In DNA form, the CDR3 reads TGTGCCAGCAGCTTAGCGGGACTAGCGGGAGACAATGAGCAGTTCTTC.

The chain combines TRBV2 with TRBJ2-3; TRBD2 agrees at 11 bases. J gave up 3 bases and V 5 bases, and 4 bases lay outside the gene matches. Germline V gene lookup returns CDR1 SNHLY and CDR2 FYNNEI. The CDR3 length is 15 residues. CDR3 bases: TGTGCCAGCAGTCTAGCGGGAGGAGTAACAGATACGCAGTATTTT. It yields the protein CASSLAGGVTDTQYF.

This clonotype was recorded many times. This rearrangement joins TRBV3-1 to TRBJ2-1; 10 bases fit TRBD2. Losses at the gene ends were 1 base for V and 0 bases for J; bases not matched to a gene: 6. Germline V gene data show CDR1 as LGHDT and CDR2 as YNNKEL (reference sequence). The CDR3 has 18 amino acids. The CDR3 loop reads CASSQGGLADSSYNEQFF. The CDR3 nucleotides are TGTGCCAGCAGCCAAGGAGGACTAGCGGATAGCTCCTACAATGAGCAGTTCTTC.

The chain employs TRBV5-1 and TRBJ2-1; 10 nucleotides align to TRBD1. CDR3 length: 16 residues. Germline V gives CDR1 SGHRS, CDR2 YFSETQ. V was clipped by 0 bases and J by 6 bases; unmatched bases: 6. The CDR3 region has the DNA TGCGCCAGCAGCTTGGGTGGGACAGGGGCGCGCAATGAGCAGTTCTTC. Amino acids: CASSLGGTGARNEQFF.

This clonotype was seen ten or more times. This chain joins TRBV20-1 and TRBJ2-5, with 8 bases matching TRBD2. The CDR3 consists of 13 residues. Germline V gene sequence: CDR1 DFQATT, CDR2 SNEGSKA (reference sequence). Trimming removed 4 bases from V and 3 bases from J; junction bases left unmatched: 4. The CDR3 coding sequence is TGCAGTGCTAACACGGGACTAGAAGAGACCCAGTACTTC. This gives the protein CSANTGLEETQYF.

This clonotype was counted many times. V is TRBV11-1 and J is TRBJ2-1, with D maybe TRBD2 (5 bases). V lost 2 bases to trimming and J lost 6 bases, with 17 bases between them. Looked up from germline, CDR1 is SGHAT and CDR2 is FQDESV (reference sequence). The CDR3 runs to 16 residues. CDR3 residues: CASSLMVLGVGNEQFF. The CDR3 bases are TGTGCCAGCAGCTTAATGGTTTTGGGAGTGGGCAATGAGCAGTTCTTC.

This clonotype was seen many times. The rearrangement links TRBV29-1 to TRBJ2-1; TRBD2 matches at 9 bases. This CDR3 has 16 amino acids. The ends lost 6 bases at V and 0 bases at J; junction bases unmatched: 9. CDR1 is SQVTM, CDR2 ANQGSEA, per germline. CDR3 nucleotides: TGCAGCGTGTGGTGGACTAGCGCCAGCTCCTACAATGAGCAGTTCTTC. This translates into CSVWWTSASSYNEQFF.

This clonotype was seen repeatedly, ten times or more. The chain links TRBV12-3 or TRBV12-4 to TRBJ2-1, with TRBD2 matching over 7 bases. V lost 2 bases, J lost 4 bases, and 2 bases stayed unmatched. This CDR3 comprises 14 residues. The CDR3 is CASSLSGKYNEQFF. In nucleotides, the CDR3 is TGTGCCAGCAGTTTAAGCGGGAAGTACAATGAGCAGTTCTTC.

The V call is TRBV12-3 or TRBV12-4, the J call TRBJ2-1, with D unresolved. The V and J ends lost 3 bases and 9 bases respectively, with 9 bases between them. CDR3 length: 12 amino acids. As DNA, the CDR3 is TGTGCCAGCAGTTTCCCCAACTCTGAGCAGTTCTTC. Amino acid sequence: CASSFPNSEQFF.

This clonotype has at least ten counts. This sequence joins TRBV12-3 or TRBV12-4 and TRBJ1-5, with D possibly being TRBD1 (6 bases). The CDR3 consists of 14 residues. Trimming took 0 bases from V and 7 from J, leaving 10 bases between them. The CDR3 loop is CASSLAGAWQPQHF. CDR3 DNA: TGTGCCAGCAGTTTAGCGGGGGCTTGGCAGCCCCAGCATTTT.

This rearrangement joins TRBV6-1 to TRBJ2-2; TRBD2 matches 10 bases. The CDR3 has 15 amino acids. Germline CDR1 and CDR2: MNHNS and SASEGT. J gave up 4 bases and V 2 bases, and 1 base lay outside the gene matches. In nucleotides, the CDR3 is TGTGCCAGCAGTGAAAGCGGGAGGGCCACCGGGGAGCTGTTTTTT. It specifies CASSESGRATGELFF.

This clonotype was seen many times. The rearrangement uses TRBV6-1 and TRBJ1-1; 9 nucleotides match TRBD1. CDR3 length: 16 amino acids. The germline V gene encodes CDR1 MNHNS and CDR2 SASEGT. V was pared by 5 bases and J by 1 base, with 8 bases of the junction left unmatched. CDR3 protein: CASSLTGGAGNTEAFF. The DNA for the CDR3 is TGTGCCAGCAGTCTAACAGGGGGCGCGGGGAACACTGAAGCTTTCTTT.

This clonotype was seen repeatedly, ten times or more. This CDR3 is CASSPSVGYRDGYTF. In DNA, the CDR3 is TGTGCCAGCTCACCTTCCGTAGGCTACAGGGATGGCTACACCTTC. The chain is built from TRBV18 and TRBJ1-2; tentatively, D is TRBD1 (6 bases). The CDR3 extends over 15 amino acids. Germline lookup yields CDR1 KGHSH and CDR2 LQKENI. Trimming took 3 bases from V and 6 from J, leaving 17 bases between them.

This clonotype was seen many times. The rearrangement links TRBV28 to TRBJ2-1; TRBD1 matches 8 bases. This CDR3 has 16 residues. V trimming: 4 bases; J trimming: 0 bases; junction bases outside the gene matches: 5. Per the germline V gene, CDR1 is MDHEN and CDR2 is SYDVKM. CDR3 in DNA: TGTGCCAGCAGTTCCCGGACAGGGAACTCCTACAATGAGCAGTTCTTC. This translates into CASSSRTGNSYNEQFF.

This CDR3 is CASRFSDRGRNYGYTF. In nucleotides, the CDR3 is TGTGCCAGCAGGTTCTCGGACAGGGGGCGGAACTATGGCTACACCTTC. The chain links TRBV28 to TRBJ1-2, with TRBD1 matching over 11 bases. The CDR3 spans 16 residues. V lost 6 bases to trimming and J lost 2 bases; unmatched junction nucleotides: 8. CDR1 is MDHEN, CDR2 SYDVKM, per germline.